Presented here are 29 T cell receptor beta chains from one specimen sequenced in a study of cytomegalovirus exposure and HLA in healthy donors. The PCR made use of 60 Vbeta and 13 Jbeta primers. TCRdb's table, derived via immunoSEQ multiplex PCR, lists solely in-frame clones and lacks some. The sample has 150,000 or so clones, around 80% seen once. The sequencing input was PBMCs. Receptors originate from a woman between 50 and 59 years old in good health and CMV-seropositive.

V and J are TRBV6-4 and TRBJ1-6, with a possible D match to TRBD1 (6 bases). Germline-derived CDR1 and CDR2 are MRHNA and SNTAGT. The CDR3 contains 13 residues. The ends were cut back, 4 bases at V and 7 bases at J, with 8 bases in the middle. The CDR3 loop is CASSAQGNSPLHF. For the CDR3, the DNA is TGTGCCAGCAGTGCCCAGGGGAATTCACCCCTCCACTTT.

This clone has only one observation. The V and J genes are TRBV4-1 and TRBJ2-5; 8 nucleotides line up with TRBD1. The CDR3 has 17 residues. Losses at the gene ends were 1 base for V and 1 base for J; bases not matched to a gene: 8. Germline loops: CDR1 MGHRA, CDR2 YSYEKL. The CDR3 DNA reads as TGCGCCAGCAGCCAAGTCGGTCTTGACAGGGGCCAAGAGACCCAGTACTTC. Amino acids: CASSQVGLDRGQETQYF.

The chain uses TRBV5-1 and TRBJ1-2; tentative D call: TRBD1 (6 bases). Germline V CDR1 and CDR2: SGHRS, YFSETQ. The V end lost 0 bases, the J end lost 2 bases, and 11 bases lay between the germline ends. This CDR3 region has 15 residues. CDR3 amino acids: CASSLEGQTNYGYTF. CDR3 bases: TGCGCCAGCAGCTTGGAAGGACAGACAAACTATGGCTACACCTTC.

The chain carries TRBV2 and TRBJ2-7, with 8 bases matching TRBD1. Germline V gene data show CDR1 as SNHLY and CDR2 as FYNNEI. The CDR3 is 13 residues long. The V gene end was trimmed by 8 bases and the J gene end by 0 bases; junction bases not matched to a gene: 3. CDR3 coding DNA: TGTGCCAGCGGGGACAGGCTCTCCTACGAGCAGTACTTC. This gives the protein CASGDRLSYEQYF.

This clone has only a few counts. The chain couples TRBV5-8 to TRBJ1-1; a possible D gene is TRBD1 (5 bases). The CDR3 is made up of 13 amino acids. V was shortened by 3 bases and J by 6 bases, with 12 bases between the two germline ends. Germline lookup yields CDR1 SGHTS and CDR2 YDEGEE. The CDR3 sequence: CASSWGGFSEAFF. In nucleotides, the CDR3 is TGTGCCAGCAGCTGGGGGGGGTTTTCTGAAGCTTTCTTT.

The CDR3 DNA sequence: TGCGCCAGCAGCCTGGGGGGCTCCTACAATGAGCAGTTCTTC. The encoded protein is CASSLGGSYNEQFF. V is TRBV4-3 and J is TRBJ2-1; D possibly corresponds to TRBD2 (6 bases). The CDR3 runs 14 residues. V was pared by 4 bases and J by 0 bases, with 7 bases between. Germline CDR1 LGHNA, CDR2 YSLEER.

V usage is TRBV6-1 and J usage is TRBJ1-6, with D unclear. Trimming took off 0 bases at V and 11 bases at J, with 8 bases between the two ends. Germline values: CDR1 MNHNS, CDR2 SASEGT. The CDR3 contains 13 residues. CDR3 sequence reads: CASSEARETPLHF. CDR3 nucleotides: TGTGCCAGCAGTGAAGCGCGGGAGACACCCCTCCACTTT.

The DNA of the CDR3 is TGTGCCAGCAGCCCCGACAGGGAGTGGATGAACACTGAAGCTTTCTTT. It yields the protein CASSPDREWMNTEAFF. The rearrangement uses TRBV7-9 and TRBJ1-1, with TRBD1 matching 7 bases. CDR1 SEHNR and CDR2 FQNEAQ come from the germline V gene (reference sequence). CDR3 length equals 16 residues. V dropped 5 bases and J dropped 0; count of bases not matched to a gene: 9.

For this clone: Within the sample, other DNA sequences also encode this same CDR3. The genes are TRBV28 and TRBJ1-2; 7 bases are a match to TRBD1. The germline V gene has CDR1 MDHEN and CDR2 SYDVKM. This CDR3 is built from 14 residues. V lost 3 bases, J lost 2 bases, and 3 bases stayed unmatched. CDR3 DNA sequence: TGTGCCAGCAGTTTTCCAGGGGGGAACTATGGCTACACCTTC. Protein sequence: CASSFPGGNYGYTF.

In nucleotides, the CDR3 is TGCGCCAGCAGCTTGACGGGGAGGTCCACCGGGGAGCTGTTTTTT. Its protein product is CASSLTGRSTGELFF. This sequence joins TRBV5-1 and TRBJ2-2; weak D call: TRBD2 (6 bases). This CDR3 is built from 15 residues. CDR1 and CDR2 (germline): SGHRS, YFSETQ. V was pared by 1 base and J by 4 bases, with 11 bases between.

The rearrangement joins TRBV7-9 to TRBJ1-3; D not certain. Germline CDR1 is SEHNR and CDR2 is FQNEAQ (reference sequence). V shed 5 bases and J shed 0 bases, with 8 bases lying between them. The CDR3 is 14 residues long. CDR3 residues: CASSPTFSGNTIYF. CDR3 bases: TGTGCCAGCAGCCCGACATTCTCTGGAAACACCATATATTTT.

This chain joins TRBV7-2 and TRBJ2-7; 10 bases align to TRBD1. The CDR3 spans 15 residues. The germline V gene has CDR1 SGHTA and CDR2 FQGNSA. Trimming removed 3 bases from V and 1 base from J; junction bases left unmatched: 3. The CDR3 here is CASSFGTGASYEQYF. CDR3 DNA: TGTGCCAGCAGCTTCGGGACAGGGGCTTCCTACGAGCAGTACTTC. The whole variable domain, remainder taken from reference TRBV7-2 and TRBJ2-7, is GAGVSQSPSNKVTEKGKDVELRCDPISGHTALYWYRQSLGQGLEFLIYFQGNSAPDKSGLPSDRFSAERTGGSVSTLTIQRTQQEDSAVYLCASSFGTGASYEQYFGPGTRLTVT.

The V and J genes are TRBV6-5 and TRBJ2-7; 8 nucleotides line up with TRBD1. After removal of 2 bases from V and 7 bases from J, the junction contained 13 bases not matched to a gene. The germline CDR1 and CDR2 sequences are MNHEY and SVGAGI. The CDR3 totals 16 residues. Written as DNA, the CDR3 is TGTGCCAGCAGTTACGGAAAAGGACAGGGTATTTGGGAGCAGTACTTC. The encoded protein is CASSYGKGQGIWEQYF.

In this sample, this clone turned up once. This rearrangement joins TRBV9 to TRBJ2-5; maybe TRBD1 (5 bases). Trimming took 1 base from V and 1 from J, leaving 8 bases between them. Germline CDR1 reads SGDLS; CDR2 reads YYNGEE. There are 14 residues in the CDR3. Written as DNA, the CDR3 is TGTGCCAGCAGCGTACAGGGAAGCCAAGAGACCCAGTACTTC. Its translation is CASSVQGSQETQYF.

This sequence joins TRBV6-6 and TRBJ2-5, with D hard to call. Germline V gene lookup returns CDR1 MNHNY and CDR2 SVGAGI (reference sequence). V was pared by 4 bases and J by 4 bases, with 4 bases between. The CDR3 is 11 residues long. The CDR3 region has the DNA TGTGCCAGCAGTTCACTAGAGACCCAGTACTTC. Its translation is CASSSLETQYF.

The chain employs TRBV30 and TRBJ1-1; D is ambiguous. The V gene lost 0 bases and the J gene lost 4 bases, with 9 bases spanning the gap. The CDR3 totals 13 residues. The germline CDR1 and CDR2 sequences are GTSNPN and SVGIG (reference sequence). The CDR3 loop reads CAWSVSISTEAFF. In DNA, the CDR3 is TGTGCCTGGAGTGTCTCAATCAGCACTGAAGCTTTCTTT.

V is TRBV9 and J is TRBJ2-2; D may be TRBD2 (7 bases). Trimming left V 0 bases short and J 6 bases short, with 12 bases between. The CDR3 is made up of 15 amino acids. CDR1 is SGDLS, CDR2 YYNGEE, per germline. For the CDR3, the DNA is TGTGCCAGCAGCGTAGTGTCGGGGGGCGCCGGGGAGCTGTTTTTT. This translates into CASSVVSGGAGELFF. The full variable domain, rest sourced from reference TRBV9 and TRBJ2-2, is DSGVTQTPKHLITATGQRVTLRCSPRSGDLSVYWYQQSLDQGLQFLIQYYNGEERAKGNILERFSAQQFPDLHSELNLSSLELGDSALYFCASSVVSGGAGELFFGEGSRLTVL.

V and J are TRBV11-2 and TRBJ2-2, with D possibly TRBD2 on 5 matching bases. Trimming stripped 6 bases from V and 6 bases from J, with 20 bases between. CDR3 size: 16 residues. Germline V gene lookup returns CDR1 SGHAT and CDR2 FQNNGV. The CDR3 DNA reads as TGTGCCAGCAGACCACAGCGGCGCGGTTTGTCCGGGGAGCTGTTTTTT. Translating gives CASRPQRRGLSGELFF.

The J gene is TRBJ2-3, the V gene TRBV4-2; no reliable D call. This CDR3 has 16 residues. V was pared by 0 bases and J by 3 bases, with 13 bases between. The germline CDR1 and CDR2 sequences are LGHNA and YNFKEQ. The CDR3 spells CASSQEAENGTDTQYF. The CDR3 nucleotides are TGTGCCAGCAGCCAAGAGGCGGAGAACGGGACAGATACGCAGTATTTT.

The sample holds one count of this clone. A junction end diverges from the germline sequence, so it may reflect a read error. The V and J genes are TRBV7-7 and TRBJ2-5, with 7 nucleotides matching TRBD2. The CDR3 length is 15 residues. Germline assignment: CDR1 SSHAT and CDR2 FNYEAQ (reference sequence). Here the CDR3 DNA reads TGTGCTAGCAGCCCTGGACTAGGCGGAGGCGAGACCCAGTACTTC. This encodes CASSPGLGGGETQYF.

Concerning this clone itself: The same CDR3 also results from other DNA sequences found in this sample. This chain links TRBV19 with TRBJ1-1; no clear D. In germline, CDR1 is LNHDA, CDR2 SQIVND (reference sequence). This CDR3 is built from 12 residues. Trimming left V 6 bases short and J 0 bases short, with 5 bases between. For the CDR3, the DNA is TGTGCCAGTAGGTACTTGAACACTGAAGCTTTCTTT. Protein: CASRYLNTEAFF.

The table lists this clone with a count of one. CDR3 bases: TGTGCCTGCATGAGGGGGGGCACTGAAGCTTTCTTT. This translates into CACMRGGTEAFF. The chain uses TRBV30 and TRBJ1-1; possible D gene TRBD1, 6 bases. CDR1 and CDR2 from the germline V gene are GTSNPN and SVGIG (reference sequence). With 6 bases removed from V and 4 bases from J, the gap between germline ends came to 12 bases. The CDR3 runs 12 residues.

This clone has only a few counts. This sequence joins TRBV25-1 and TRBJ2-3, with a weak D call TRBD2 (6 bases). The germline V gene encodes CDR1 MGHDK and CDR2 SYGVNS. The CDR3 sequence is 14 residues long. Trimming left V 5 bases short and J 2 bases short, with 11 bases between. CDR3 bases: TGTGCCAGCAGTAAGCGGGTCGACACAGATACGCAGTATTTT. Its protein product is CASSKRVDTDTQYF.

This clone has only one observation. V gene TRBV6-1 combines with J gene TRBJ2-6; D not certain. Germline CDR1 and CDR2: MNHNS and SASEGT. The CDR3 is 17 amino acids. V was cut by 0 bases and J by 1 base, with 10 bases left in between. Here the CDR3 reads CASSEAPGISGANVLTF. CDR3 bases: TGTGCCAGCAGTGAAGCGCCAGGCATATCTGGGGCCAACGTCCTGACTTTC.

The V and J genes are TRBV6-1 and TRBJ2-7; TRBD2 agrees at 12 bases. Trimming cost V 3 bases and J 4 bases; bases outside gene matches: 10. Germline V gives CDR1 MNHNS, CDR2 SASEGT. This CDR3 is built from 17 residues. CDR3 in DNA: TGTGCCAGCAGTGATCTGATGGGGGGACTAGCGGGTTACGAGCAGTACTTC. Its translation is CASSDLMGGLAGYEQYF.

CDR3 residues: CASSRQGSSGEQYF. The CDR3 nucleotides are TGTGCCAGCAGTCGACAGGGTTCCAGTGGCGAGCAGTACTTC. The chain recombines TRBV27 with TRBJ2-7; 7 nucleotides match TRBD1. CDR1 MNHEY and CDR2 SMNVEV come from the germline V gene (reference sequence). The V gene end was trimmed by 5 bases and the J gene end by 6 bases; junction bases not matched to a gene: 10. The CDR3 runs to 14 residues.

This CDR3 reads CASSLSSGGLNEQFF. CDR3 sequence (DNA): TGTGCCAGCAGCTTAAGTAGCGGGGGACTCAATGAGCAGTTCTTC. V usage is TRBV11-2 and J usage is TRBJ2-1; TRBD2 matches 9 bases. Trimming at V came to 2 bases and at J to 6 bases, leaving 5 bases not matched to a gene. The CDR3 is 15 residues long. Germline V gene lookup returns CDR1 SGHAT and CDR2 FQNNGV. Drawing the rest from reference TRBV11-2 and TRBJ2-1, the complete variable domain is EAGVAQSPRYKIIEKRQSVAFWCNPISGHATLYWYQQILGQGPKLLIQFQNNGVVDDSQLPKDRFSAERLKGVDSTLKIQPAKLEDSAVYLCASSLSSGGLNEQFFGPGTRLTVL.

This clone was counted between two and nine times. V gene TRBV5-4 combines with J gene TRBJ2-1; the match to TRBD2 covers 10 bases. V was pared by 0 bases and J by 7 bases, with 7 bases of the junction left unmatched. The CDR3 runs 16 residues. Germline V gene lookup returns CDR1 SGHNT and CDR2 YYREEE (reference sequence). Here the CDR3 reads CASSLGLAGVLNEQFF. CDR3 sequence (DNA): TGTGCCAGCAGCTTGGGGCTAGCGGGAGTTTTAAATGAGCAGTTCTTC.

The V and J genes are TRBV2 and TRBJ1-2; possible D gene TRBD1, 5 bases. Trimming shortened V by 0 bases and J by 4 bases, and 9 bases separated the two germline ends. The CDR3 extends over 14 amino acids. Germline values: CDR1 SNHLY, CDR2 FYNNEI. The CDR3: CASSEAQGPYGYTF. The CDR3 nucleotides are TGTGCCAGCAGTGAAGCCCAGGGCCCCTATGGCTACACCTTC.